Below are 25 T cell receptor beta chains sequenced from a single sample in a study of molecular identifiers for immune sequencing clone quantification. TCRdb reprocessed the PCR reads via MiXCR and lists one record per CDR3 protein. The table has some 590,000 distinct CDR3 sequences, around 25% seen once. Specimen: naive CD8+ T cells from blood, with Jurkat cell RNA spiked in. Specified subset: FACS-sorted CD8+CD4-CCR7+CD45RA+ naive T cells. These receptors came from a human donor in good health. Some libraries in this study had Jurkat cell RNA spiked in.

The chain carries TRBV27 and TRBJ2-4, with no clear D. The V and J ends lost 0 bases and 2 bases respectively, with 2 bases between them. The CDR3 runs to 13 residues. From germline, CDR1 is MNHEY and CDR2 SMNVEV (reference sequence). CDR3 protein: CASSLSSKNIQYF. CDR3 coding DNA: TGTGCCAGCAGTTTATCTTCCAAAAACATTCAGTACTTC.

The gene calls are TRBV9 and TRBJ2-2; 9 bases agree with TRBD1. After removal of 4 bases from V and 1 base from J, the junction contained 5 bases not matched to a gene. The CDR3 totals 16 residues. The germline V gene has CDR1 SGDLS and CDR2 YYNGEE. CDR3 nucleotides: TGTGCCAGCAGCAGGGGGACAGGGCAGAACACCGGGGAGCTGTTTTTT. It is translated as CASSRGTGQNTGELFF.

The sample holds many counts of this clonotype. The chain combines TRBV27 with TRBJ1-5, with TRBD1 matching over 7 bases. Germline V gene lookup returns CDR1 MNHEY and CDR2 SMNVEV (reference sequence). After removal of 0 bases from V and 4 bases from J, the junction contained 3 bases not matched to a gene. The CDR3 consists of 15 residues. CDR3 loop: CASSLSGQANQPQHF. CDR3 coding DNA: TGTGCCAGCAGTTTATCAGGACAGGCTAATCAGCCCCAGCATTTT.

This clonotype was detected only a few times. The chain employs TRBV20-1 and TRBJ2-7; 12 bases are a match to TRBD2. CDR1 and CDR2 from the germline V gene are DFQATT and SNEGSKA (reference sequence). The CDR3 spans 15 residues. The V segment lost 4 bases and the J segment 2 bases; nucleotides outside the gene matches: 6. CDR3: CSAMTSGRRTYEQYF. CDR3 nucleotide sequence: TGCAGTGCTATGACTAGCGGGAGAAGGACCTACGAGCAGTACTTC.

This clonotype showed up just a few times. This chain uses TRBV6-5 with TRBJ2-3, with 8 bases that match TRBD2. The junction had 11 bases not matched to a gene; V was cut back by 5 bases and J by 4 bases. This CDR3 spans 16 amino acids. Germline lookup yields CDR1 MNHEY and CDR2 SVGAGI. As DNA, the CDR3 is TGTGCCAGCAGTCTCAACGGGGGGGATGTGGCAGATACGCAGTATTTT. Protein: CASSLNGGDVADTQYF.

This clonotype was picked up a small number of times. The genes are TRBV6-5 and TRBJ1-5, with a tentative D call TRBD1 (5 bases). V was shortened by 5 bases and J by 3 bases, with 11 bases between the two germline ends. Germline V gene sequence: CDR1 MNHEY, CDR2 SVGAGI. This CDR3 comprises 14 residues. The CDR3 is CASSQDTYNQPQHF. CDR3 sequence (DNA): TGTGCCAGCAGTCAGGACACCTACAATCAGCCCCAGCATTTT.

This clonotype was found many times. V is TRBV7-9 and J is TRBJ1-1; 10 bases are a match to TRBD1. Germline lookup yields CDR1 SEHNR and CDR2 FQNEAQ (reference sequence). The CDR3 runs to 12 residues. V was clipped by 5 bases and J by 8 bases; unmatched bases: 2. CDR3 loop: CASSGQGGEAFF. The CDR3 DNA follows: TGTGCCAGCAGCGGACAGGGGGGAGAAGCTTTCTTT.

This clonotype was recorded only once. A much larger clone lies one base from this, so it may be a read error. The V call is TRBV19, the J call TRBJ2-2; a weak D match, TRBD1 (6 bases). The CDR3 consists of 17 residues. The germline V gene encodes CDR1 LNHDA and CDR2 SQIVND (reference sequence). V lost 6 bases to trimming and J lost 6 bases, with 23 bases between them. In DNA, the CDR3 is TGTGCCAGTAGATCTGGGACACGGCTCTTAAACGCCGGGGAGCTGTTTTTT. Its protein product is CASRSGTRLLNAGELFF.

The table lists this clonotype with a few counts. The chain is built from TRBV4-1 and TRBJ1-1; 12 bases map to TRBD1. Germline V gives CDR1 MGHRA, CDR2 YSYEKL. V gave up 0 bases and J gave up 1 base; unmatched junction bases: 12. The CDR3 runs to 20 residues. CDR3 in amino acids: CASSQESPLGQGAWNTEAFF. CDR3 bases: TGCGCCAGCAGCCAAGAGTCCCCCCTGGGACAGGGGGCCTGGAACACTGAAGCTTTCTTT.

This clonotype has only a few counts. J is TRBJ1-1 and V is TRBV29-1, with D possibly matching TRBD1 (6 bases). The CDR3 extends over 12 amino acids. Trimming removed 4 bases at V and 3 bases at J, with 9 bases between. Germline lookup yields CDR1 SQVTM and CDR2 ANQGSEA. CDR3 bases: TGCAGCGTTGGGGACACCTACACTGAAGCTTTCTTT. Translating gives CSVGDTYTEAFF.

The sample holds a few counts of this clonotype. One junction end does not reproduce the germline sequence, and a read error may be involved. V is TRBV15 and J is TRBJ1-6; D may be TRBD1 (6 bases). This CDR3 has 16 amino acids. Per germline, CDR1 LNHNV and CDR2 YYDKDF (reference sequence). The CDR3 coding sequence is TGTGCCACCAGCACCAGGGGAAGCTCCTATGATTCACCCCTCCACTTT. This codes for CATSTRGSSYDSPLHF.

This clonotype was counted many times. The V and J genes are TRBV9 and TRBJ2-3; D uncertain. V was trimmed by 3 bases and J by 2 bases, leaving 13 bases between them. The CDR3 runs to 15 residues. The germline V gene encodes CDR1 SGDLS and CDR2 YYNGEE. The CDR3 loop reads CASSGPLADTDTQYF. The CDR3 bases are TGTGCCAGCAGCGGGCCACTCGCTGACACAGATACGCAGTATTTT.

As concerns this clonotype: A read error likely explains this, since a far larger clone differs by one base. The CDR3, as DNA: TGTGCCGGCAGCACCTACGAGCAGTACTTC. This translates into CAGSTYEQYF. The rearrangement joins TRBV28 to TRBJ2-7; no clear D. CDR1 and CDR2 from the germline V gene are MDHEN and SYDVKM. The CDR3 loop spans 10 amino acids.

This clonotype was seen a few times. The gene calls are TRBV29-1 and TRBJ2-2; D gene ambiguous. Trimming took 6 bases from V and 7 from J, leaving 6 bases between them. The CDR3 extends over 10 amino acids. Germline loops: CDR1 SQVTM, CDR2 ANQGSEA. This chain's CDR3 is CSVLYGELFF. CDR3 nucleotide sequence: TGCAGCGTACTATACGGGGAGCTGTTTTTT.

As regards this clonotype: A much larger clone sits a single nucleotide away, making a read error possible. The gene calls are TRBV9 and TRBJ2-1; the match to TRBD2 covers 8 bases. Germline V gives CDR1 SGDLS, CDR2 YYNGEE. The CDR3 loop spans 14 amino acids. The DNA of the CDR3 is TGTGTCAGCGCCCCGAGACTAGCGTGGAATGAGCAGTTCTTC. This sequence encodes CVSAPRLAWNEQFF.

With regard to this clonotype: This may come from a read error, since a much larger clone is one base off. The rearrangement uses TRBV5-3 and TRBJ2-5; D is possibly TRBD1 (5 bases). TRBV5-3 is an ORF, with its function uncertain. This CDR3 spans 14 amino acids. The DNA of the CDR3 is TGTGCCAGCAGCTTGGCATTAGGGGATGAGACCCAGTACTTC. The encoded protein is CASSLALGDETQYF.

The gene calls are TRBV9 and TRBJ2-2; 8 nucleotides align to TRBD2. After removal of 0 bases from V and 6 bases from J, the junction contained 4 bases not matched to a gene. The CDR3 has 15 amino acids. From germline, CDR1 is SGDLS and CDR2 YYNGEE. This CDR3 reads CASSVAAGEAGELFF. CDR3 bases: TGTGCCAGCAGCGTAGCAGCGGGAGAGGCCGGGGAGCTGTTTTTT. Together with reference TRBV9 and TRBJ2-2, the CDR3 gives the full variable domain: DSGVTQTPKHLITATGQRVTLRCSPRSGDLSVYWYQQSLDQGLQFLIQYYNGEERAKGNILERFSAQQFPDLHSELNLSSLELGDSALYFCASSVAAGEAGELFFGEGSRLTVL.

To note about this clonotype: Since a much larger clone is just one base distant, this may be a read error. The V and J genes are TRBV29-1 and TRBJ1-1; D unresolved. V was clipped by 7 bases and J by 0 bases, with 15 bases between them. From germline, CDR1 is SQVTM and CDR2 ANQGSEA. The CDR3 extends over 14 amino acids. The CDR3 is CSAAGREMNTEAFF. The CDR3 DNA is TGCAGCGCGGCGGGTAGGGAAATGAACACTGAAGCTTTCTTT.

This clonotype was recorded many times. The rearrangement uses TRBV5-1 and TRBJ2-5; D unclear. The germline CDR1 and CDR2 sequences are SGHRS and YFSETQ. The V end lost 4 bases, the J end lost 0 bases, and 7 bases lay between the germline ends. The CDR3 is 13 residues long. The CDR3 here is CASSDLYQETQYF. DNA of the CDR3: TGCGCCAGCAGCGACCTGTACCAAGAGACCCAGTACTTC.

This clonotype was seen at least ten times. J is TRBJ1-6 and V is TRBV7-6; D possibly corresponds to TRBD1 (5 bases). CDR1 and CDR2 from the germline V gene are SGHVS and FNYEAQ. The length of the CDR3 is 14 residues. Trimming pared 4 bases from V and 9 bases from J, leaving 13 bases between. The CDR3 loop is CASSSGDFVSPLHF. The CDR3 DNA reads TGTGCCAGCAGCTCCGGGGACTTCGTTTCACCCCTCCACTTT.

Concerning this clonotype: Only one base separates this from a far larger clonotype, so it likely reflects a read error. This chain uses TRBV7-9 with TRBJ2-3; D is uncertain. This CDR3 spans 12 amino acids. V lost 1 base to trimming and J lost 8 bases, with 7 bases between them. The V gene's germline CDR1 is SEHNR and CDR2 FQNEAQ (reference sequence). CDR3 coding DNA: TGTGCCAGCAGCTTAGTCGCAGGTACGCAGTATTTT. Its translation is CASSLVAGTQYF. Complete variable domain (other parts from reference TRBV7-9 and TRBJ2-3): DTGVSQNPRHKITKRGQNVTFRCDPISEHNRLYWYRQTLGQGPEFLTYFQNEAQLEKSRLLSDRFSAERPKGSFSTLEIQRTEQGDSAMYLCASSLVAGTQYFGPGTRLTVL.

This rearrangement joins TRBV6-2 or TRBV6-3 to TRBJ2-7; 10 nucleotides align to TRBD1. V lost 7 bases, J lost 5 bases, and 11 bases stayed unmatched. The germline V gene encodes CDR1 MNHEY and CDR2 SVGEGT. This CDR3 is built from 15 residues. The chain's CDR3 is CASMDPGTGVHEQYF. CDR3 coding DNA: TGTGCCAGCATGGACCCCGGGACAGGGGTCCACGAGCAGTACTTC.

The sample holds a few counts of this clonotype. The gene calls are TRBV5-5 and TRBJ2-7; 9 nucleotides agree with TRBD2. The length of the CDR3 is 16 residues. J lost 6 bases, V lost 1 base, and 11 bases had no gene match. Germline CDR1 is SGHKS and CDR2 is YYEKEE (reference sequence). The CDR3, as DNA: TGTGCCAGCAGCTTGAAGGGTAGCGGGAGTTTCGGCGAGCAGTACTTC. Its translation is CASSLKGSGSFGEQYF.

The table lists this clonotype with many counts. The CDR3 spells CASSPTQEPNTEAFF. The DNA of the CDR3 is TGTGCCAGCAGTCCTACACAGGAGCCGAACACTGAAGCTTTCTTT. The chain employs TRBV12-3 or TRBV12-4 and TRBJ1-1; D possibly corresponds to TRBD1 (5 bases). The CDR3 extends over 15 amino acids. V was shortened by 5 bases and J by 1 base, with 14 bases between the two germline ends.

This clonotype was seen many times. The J gene is TRBJ2-2, the V gene TRBV12-3 or TRBV12-4, with D tentatively TRBD1 (5 bases). The CDR3 runs 14 residues. Trimming pared 5 bases from V and 1 base from J, leaving 8 bases between. CDR3 sequence reads: CASSDRGNTGELFF. The CDR3 region has the DNA TGTGCCAGCAGTGATAGGGGGAACACCGGGGAGCTGTTTTTT.